This TCR beta chain was observed in a study of blood T cell repertoires in COVID-19. The overall study: Some COVID-19 samples were acute and others convalescent; all came from the United States, Italy and Spain.

Seattle patients were enrolled while actively infected and followed longitudinally. Per the original methods: Estimates of nucleated cell counts were drawn from the amplification of reference gene primers. The protocol was immunoSEQ multiplex PCR, while the TCRdb copy is restricted to in-frame clones and leaves out a portion. That table gives V, J and clone size, and the DNA gave D and trimming. The sample holds around 250,000 clones, approximately 85% seen once. This clone was seen a few times. This same CDR3 is encoded by further DNA sequences in the sample. CDR3 length: 14 residues. V was trimmed by 6 bases and J by 0 bases, leaving 11 bases between them. Per germline, CDR1 SQVTM and CDR2 ANQGSEA.

Material: peripheral blood. This TCR was sampled from a woman older than 75 with COVID-19, enrolled during active disease. The chain combines TRBV29-1 with TRBJ2-2; TRBD1 is a possible D gene (6 bases). CDR3 DNA: TGCAGCGTAGGACAGCCCACGAACACCGGGGAGCTGTTTTTT. This gives the protein CSVGQPTNTGELFF.